A selection of T cell receptor beta chains follows, all from one sample in a study of T cell repertoires in cytomegalovirus infection. One entry per CDR3 protein results from TCRdb running MiXCR on the reads. The data show 200,000 to 300,000 distinct CDR3 sequences, 8% to 9.5% seen once. Sequencing was carried out using PBMCs. The receptors shown here come from a human donor in good health (CMV status not recorded). Some clones in this sample may be carry-over from other donors' samples. The CDR3 runs from the conserved cysteine through the conserved F or W. The D gene is left open where the match is weak. For some rows the clone size is stated as once, few or many, or as a class when expanded; others skip it.

TRBV24-1	.	13	TRBJ1-2	many	TGTGCCACCAGTGACTCGGACAGCCGGGGCTACACCTTC	CATSDSDSRGYTF
TRBV7-9	.	16	TRBJ1-3	many	TGTGCCAGCAGCTTAAAGGGACCCTACTCTGGAAACACCATATATTTT	CASSLKGPYSGNTIYF
TRBV7-9	TRBD2	15	TRBJ2-3	many	TGTGCCAGCAGCTTGAGCGGGGGCAGGTGGGATACGCAGTATTTT	CASSLSGGRWDTQYF
TRBV28	TRBD2	17	TRBJ2-3	.	TGTGCCAGCAGTTTCTGGACTAGCGGGGGGTATACAGATACGCAGTATTTT	CASSFWTSGGYTDTQYF
TRBV30	.	14	TRBJ1-1	few	TGTGCCTGGAGTGTAACGGGTCTGAACACTGAAGCTTTCTTT	CAWSVTGLNTEAFF
TRBV7-2	.	14	TRBJ2-1	many	TGTGCCAGCAGCCCCGTTGGGGTGGGGAATGAGCAGTTCTTC	CASSPVGVGNEQFF
TRBV6-2/TRBV6-3	TRBD1	18	TRBJ2-5	.	TGTGCCAGCAGTTACCACCGGGACAGGGACATCGGTATTGAGACCCAGTACTTC	CASSYHRDRDIGIETQYF
TRBV7-9	.	13	TRBJ2-3	.	TGTGCCAGCAGCTTTAGCAGCACAGATACGCAGTATTTT	CASSFSSTDTQYF
TRBV6-2/TRBV6-3	.	15	TRBJ1-2	.	TGTGCCAGCAGCGGACAGTCCTCGACCAACTATGGCTACACCTTC	CASSGQSSTNYGYTF
TRBV20-1	.	12	TRBJ1-2	.	TGCAGTGCTGGATTGATTAACTATGGCTACACCTTC	CSAGLINYGYTF
TRBV29-1	.	12	TRBJ2-2	.	TGCAGCGCTTCGACAGACACCGGGGAGCTGTTTTTT	CSASTDTGELFF
TRBV7-2	.	12	TRBJ2-5	many	TGTGCCAGCAGCTTAACAAGTGAGACCCAGTACTTC	CASSLTSETQYF
TRBV7-4	.	14	TRBJ2-6	many	TGTGCCATCGGAGTTGACTCTAAGGCCAACGTCCTGACTTTC	CAIGVDSKANVLTF
TRBV7-7	.	17	TRBJ1-1	many	TGTGCCAGCAGCCCATTTGTTGGGGGAGGTATGAACACTGAAGCTTTCTTT	CASSPFVGGGMNTEAFF
TRBV7-9	.	12	TRBJ1-4	.	TGTGCCAGCAGCCGGGTATCTGAAAAACTGTTTTTT	CASSRVSEKLFF
TRBV20-1	.	17	TRBJ2-3	many	TGCAGTGCTAGAGATCCGGAGACTATGGTGCGCACAGATACGCAGTATTTT	CSARDPETMVRTDTQYF
TRBV11-3	.	15	TRBJ2-7	.	TGTGCTACCGTGGATGGGAGGAGAAGCTCCTACGAGCAGTACTTC	CATVDGRRSSYEQYF
TRBV11-2	.	15	TRBJ2-3	many	TGTGCCAGCAGCTTAGAGCCCCGCGGCACAGATACGCAGTATTTT	CASSLEPRGTDTQYF
TRBV10-3	.	12	TRBJ2-1	few	TGTGCCATCAGTGAGTCGGACAATGAGCAGTTCTTC	CAISESDNEQFF
TRBV7-8	.	11	TRBJ1-2	many	TGTGCCAGCAGCCCACTGCTTGGCTACACCTTC	CASSPLLGYTF
TRBV7-2	TRBD1	15	TRBJ2-1	many	TGTGCCAGCAGCTTCGCAGGGGGAAACCCTGGCGAGCAGTTCTTC	CASSFAGGNPGEQFF
TRBV7-2	.	14	TRBJ1-3	many	TGTGCCAGCAGTTACAGGGTGGGAGGAAACACCATATATTTT	CASSYRVGGNTIYF
TRBV7-6	TRBD1	15	TRBJ2-7	many	TGTGCCAGCAGCGGACAGGGGTCGAGCTCCTACGAGCAGTACTTC	CASSGQGSSSYEQYF
TRBV7-9	.	13	TRBJ2-7	many	TGTGCCAGCAGCGGGCAGACCCTCTACGAGCAGTACTTC	CASSGQTLYEQYF
TRBV7-2	.	17	TRBJ1-5	many	TGTGCCAGCAGCTTCAGGGGAGGTGGGGACACCTATCAGCCCCAGCATTTT	CASSFRGGGDTYQPQHF
TRBV6-6	.	15	TRBJ1-5	.	TGTGCCAGCACCGACGCAGGGAAGAGCAATCAGCCCCAGCATTTT	CASTDAGKSNQPQHF
TRBV7-2	TRBD2	18	TRBJ2-3	few	TGTGCCAGCAGTCCGGGACTAGCGACCCCTTCCCTCACAGATACGCAGTATTTT	CASSPGLATPSLTDTQYF
TRBV6-8	TRBD1	14	TRBJ1-1	many	TGTGCCAGCAGTACAGGGGACCTGAACACTGAAGCTTTCTTT	CASSTGDLNTEAFF
TRBV7-3	.	14	TRBJ2-7	once	TGTGCCAGCAGTCCCGGACCTCAAAACTACGAGCAGTACTTC	CASSPGPQNYEQYF